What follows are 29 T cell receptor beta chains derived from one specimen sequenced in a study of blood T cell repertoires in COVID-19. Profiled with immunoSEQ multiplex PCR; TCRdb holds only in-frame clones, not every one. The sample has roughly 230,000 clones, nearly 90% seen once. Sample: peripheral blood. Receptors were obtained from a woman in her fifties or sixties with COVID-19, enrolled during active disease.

Here the CDR3 DNA reads TGTGCCAGCACCCTAAACAGGGGGGTCGGTGAGCAGTTCTTC. Its translation is CASTLNRGVGEQFF. The chain carries TRBV27 and TRBJ2-1, with TRBD1 identical over 8 bases. The germline CDR1 and CDR2 sequences are MNHEY and SMNVEV (reference sequence). The CDR3 is 14 amino acids. With 7 bases clipped from V and 9 bases from J, the junction kept 11 bases outside the gene matches.

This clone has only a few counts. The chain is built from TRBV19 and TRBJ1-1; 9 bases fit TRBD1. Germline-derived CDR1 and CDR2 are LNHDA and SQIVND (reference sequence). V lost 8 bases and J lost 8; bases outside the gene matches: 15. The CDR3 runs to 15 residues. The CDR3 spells CASSQRWGTGREAFF. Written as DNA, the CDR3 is TGTGCCAGTTCCCAAAGGTGGGGGACAGGGAGGGAAGCTTTCTTT.

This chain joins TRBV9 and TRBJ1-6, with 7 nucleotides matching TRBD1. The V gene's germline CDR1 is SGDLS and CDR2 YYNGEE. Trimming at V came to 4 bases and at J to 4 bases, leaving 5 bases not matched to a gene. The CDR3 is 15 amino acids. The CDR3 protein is CASSIGTEYNSPLHF. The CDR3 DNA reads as TGTGCCAGCAGCATTGGGACAGAGTATAATTCACCCCTCCACTTT.

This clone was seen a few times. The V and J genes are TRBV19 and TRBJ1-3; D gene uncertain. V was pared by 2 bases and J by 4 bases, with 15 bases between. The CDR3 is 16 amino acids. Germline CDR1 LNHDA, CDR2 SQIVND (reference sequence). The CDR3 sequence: CASSISTGESGNTIYF. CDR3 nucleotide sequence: TGTGCCAGTAGTATATCAACGGGAGAAAGCGGAAACACCATATATTTT.

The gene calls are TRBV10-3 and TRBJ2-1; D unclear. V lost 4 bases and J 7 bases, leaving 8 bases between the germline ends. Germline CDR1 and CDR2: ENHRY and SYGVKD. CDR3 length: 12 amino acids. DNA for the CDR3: TGTGCCATCAGTGGAGGCCCTAATGAGCAGTTCTTC. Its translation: CAISGGPNEQFF.

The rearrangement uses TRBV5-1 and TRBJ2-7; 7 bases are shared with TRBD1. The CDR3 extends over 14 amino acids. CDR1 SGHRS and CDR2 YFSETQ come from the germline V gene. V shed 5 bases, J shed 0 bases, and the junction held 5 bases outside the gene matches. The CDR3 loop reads CASSETGSSYEQYF. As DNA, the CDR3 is TGCGCCAGCAGTGAGACAGGGAGCTCCTACGAGCAGTACTTC.

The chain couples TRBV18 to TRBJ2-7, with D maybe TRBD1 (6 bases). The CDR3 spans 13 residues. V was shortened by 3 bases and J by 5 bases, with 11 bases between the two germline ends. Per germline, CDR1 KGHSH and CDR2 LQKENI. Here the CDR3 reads CASSPARGDEQYF. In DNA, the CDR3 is TGTGCCAGCTCACCGGCCAGGGGAGACGAGCAGTACTTC.

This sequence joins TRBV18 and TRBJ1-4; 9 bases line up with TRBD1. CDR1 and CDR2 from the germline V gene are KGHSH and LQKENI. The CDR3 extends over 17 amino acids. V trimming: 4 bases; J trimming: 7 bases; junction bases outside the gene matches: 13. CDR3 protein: CASSLTGTGKGSEKLFF. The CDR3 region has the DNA TGTGCCAGCTCACTCACCGGGACAGGGAAGGGGAGTGAAAAACTGTTTTTT.

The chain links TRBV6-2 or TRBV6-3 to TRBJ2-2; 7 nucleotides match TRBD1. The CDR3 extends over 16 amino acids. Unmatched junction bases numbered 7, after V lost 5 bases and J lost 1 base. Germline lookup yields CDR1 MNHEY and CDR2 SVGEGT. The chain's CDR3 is CASSPRGTVNTGELFF. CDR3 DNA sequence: TGTGCCAGCAGTCCCCGAGGGACAGTGAACACCGGGGAGCTGTTTTTT.

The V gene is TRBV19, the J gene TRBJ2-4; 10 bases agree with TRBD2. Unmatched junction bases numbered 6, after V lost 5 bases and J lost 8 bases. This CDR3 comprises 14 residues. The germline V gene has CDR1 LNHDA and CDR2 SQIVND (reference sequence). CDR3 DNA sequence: TGTGCCAGTAGTGTCGGACTAGCGGCCCACATTCAGTACTTC. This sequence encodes CASSVGLAAHIQYF.

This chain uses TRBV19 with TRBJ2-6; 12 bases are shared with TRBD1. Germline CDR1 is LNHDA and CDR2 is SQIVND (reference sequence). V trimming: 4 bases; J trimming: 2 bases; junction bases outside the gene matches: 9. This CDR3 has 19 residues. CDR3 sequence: CASSKGTGGNSAGANVLTF. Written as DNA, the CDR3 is TGTGCCAGTAGTAAGGGGACAGGGGGCAACTCTGCTGGGGCCAACGTCCTGACTTTC. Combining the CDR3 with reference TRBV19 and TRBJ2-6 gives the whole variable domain DGGITQSPKYLFRKEGQNVTLSCEQNLNHDAMYWYRQDPGQGLRLIYYSQIVNDFQKGDIAEGYSVSREKKESFPLTVTSAQKNPTAFYLCASSKGTGGNSAGANVLTFGAGSRLTVL.

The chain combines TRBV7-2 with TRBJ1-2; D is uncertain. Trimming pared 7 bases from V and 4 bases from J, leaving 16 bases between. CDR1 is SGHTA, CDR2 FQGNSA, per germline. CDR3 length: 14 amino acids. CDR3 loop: CASTKSTVLYGYTF. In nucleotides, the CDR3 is TGTGCCAGCACAAAAAGTACAGTTCTCTATGGCTACACCTTC.

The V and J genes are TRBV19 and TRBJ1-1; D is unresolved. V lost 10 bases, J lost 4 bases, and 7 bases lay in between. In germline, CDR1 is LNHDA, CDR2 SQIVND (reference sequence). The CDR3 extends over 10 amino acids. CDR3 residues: CATAGTEAFF. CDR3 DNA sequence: TGTGCCACCGCCGGCACTGAAGCTTTCTTT.

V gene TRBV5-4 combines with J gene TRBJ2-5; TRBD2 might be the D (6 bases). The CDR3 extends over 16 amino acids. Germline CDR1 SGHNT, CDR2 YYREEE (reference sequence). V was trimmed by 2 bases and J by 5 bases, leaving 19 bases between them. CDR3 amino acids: CASSFGYGVEGETQYF. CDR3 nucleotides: TGTGCCAGCAGCTTCGGGTATGGAGTGGAGGGGGAGACCCAGTACTTC.

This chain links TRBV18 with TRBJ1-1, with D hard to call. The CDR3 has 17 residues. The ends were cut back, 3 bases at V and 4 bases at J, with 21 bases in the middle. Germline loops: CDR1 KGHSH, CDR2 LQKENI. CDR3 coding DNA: TGTGCCAGCTCACCGAACCACAGACCGTGGGAGGGCACTGAAGCTTTCTTT. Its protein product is CASSPNHRPWEGTEAFF.

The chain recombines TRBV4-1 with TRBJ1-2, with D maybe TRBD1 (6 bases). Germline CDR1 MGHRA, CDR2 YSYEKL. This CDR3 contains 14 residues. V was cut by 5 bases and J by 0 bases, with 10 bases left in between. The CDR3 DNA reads TGCGCCAGCAGCTCCACAGGGACTAACTATGGCTACACCTTC. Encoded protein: CASSSTGTNYGYTF.

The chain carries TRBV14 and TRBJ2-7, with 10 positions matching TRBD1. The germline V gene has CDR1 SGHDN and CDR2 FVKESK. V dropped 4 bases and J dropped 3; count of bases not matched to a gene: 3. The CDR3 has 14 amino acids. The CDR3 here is CASSLRDRGYEQYF. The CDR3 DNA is TGTGCCAGCAGCCTCAGGGACAGGGGCTACGAGCAGTACTTC.

The CDR3 region has the DNA TGTGCCAGCCAACGGGACACCGGGGAGCTGTTTTTT. Protein sequence: CASQRDTGELFF. V and J are TRBV12-3 or TRBV12-4 and TRBJ2-2; no reliable D call. The V gene lost 8 bases and the J gene lost 3 bases, with 7 bases spanning the gap. The CDR3 runs 12 residues.

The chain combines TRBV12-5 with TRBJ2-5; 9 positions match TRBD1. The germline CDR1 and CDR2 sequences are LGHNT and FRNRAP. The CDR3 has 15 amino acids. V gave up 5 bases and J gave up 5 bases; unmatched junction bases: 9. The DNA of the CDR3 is TGTGCTAGTGGTCCCCGCGGGACAGGGTTGGAGACCCAGTACTTC. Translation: CASGPRGTGLETQYF. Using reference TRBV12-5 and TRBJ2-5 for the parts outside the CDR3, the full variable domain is DARVTQTPRHKVTEMGQEVTMRCQPILGHNTVFWYRQTMMQGLELLAYFRNRAPLDDSGMPKDRFSAEMPDATLATLKIQPSEPRDSAVYFCASGPRGTGLETQYFGPGTRLLVL.

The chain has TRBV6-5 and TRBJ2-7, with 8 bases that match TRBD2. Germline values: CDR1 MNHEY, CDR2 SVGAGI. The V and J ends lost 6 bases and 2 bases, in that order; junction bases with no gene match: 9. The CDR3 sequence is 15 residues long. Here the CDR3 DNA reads TGTGCCAGCAGGTGGCTGCTCGGGGGGGCCTACGAGCAGTACTTC. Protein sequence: CASRWLLGGAYEQYF.

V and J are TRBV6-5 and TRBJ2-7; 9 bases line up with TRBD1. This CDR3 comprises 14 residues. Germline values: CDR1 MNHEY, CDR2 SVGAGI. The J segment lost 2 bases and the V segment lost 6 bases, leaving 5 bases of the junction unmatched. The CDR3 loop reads CASRGRTGAYEQYF. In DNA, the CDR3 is TGTGCCAGCAGAGGTCGGACAGGGGCCTACGAGCAGTACTTC.

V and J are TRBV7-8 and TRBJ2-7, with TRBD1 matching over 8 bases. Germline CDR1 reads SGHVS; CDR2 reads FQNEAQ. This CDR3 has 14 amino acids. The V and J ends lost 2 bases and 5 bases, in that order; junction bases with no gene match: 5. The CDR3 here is CASSLTQGANEQYF. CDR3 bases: TGTGCCAGCAGCTTAACTCAGGGGGCAAACGAGCAGTACTTC.

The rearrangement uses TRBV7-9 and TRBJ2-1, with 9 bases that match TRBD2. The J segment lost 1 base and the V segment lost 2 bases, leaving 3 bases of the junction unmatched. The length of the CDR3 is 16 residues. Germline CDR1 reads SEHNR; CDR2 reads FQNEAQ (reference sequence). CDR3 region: CASSLSGGRSYNEQFF. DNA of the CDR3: TGTGCCAGCAGCTTAAGCGGGGGGCGTTCCTACAATGAGCAGTTCTTC.

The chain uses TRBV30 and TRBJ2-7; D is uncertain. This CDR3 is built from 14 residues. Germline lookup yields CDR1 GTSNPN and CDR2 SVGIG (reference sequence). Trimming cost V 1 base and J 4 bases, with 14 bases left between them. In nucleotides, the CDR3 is TGTGCCTGGAGTGGAGGCCCCCGCGCGTACGAGCAGTACTTC. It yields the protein CAWSGGPRAYEQYF.

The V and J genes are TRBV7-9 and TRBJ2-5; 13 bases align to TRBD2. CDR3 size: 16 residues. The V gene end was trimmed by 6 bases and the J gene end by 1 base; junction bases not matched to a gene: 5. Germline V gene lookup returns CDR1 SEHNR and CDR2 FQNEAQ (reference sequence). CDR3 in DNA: TGTGCCAGCAGTCACGGGACTAGCGGGGTCCAAGAGACCCAGTACTTC. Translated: CASSHGTSGVQETQYF.

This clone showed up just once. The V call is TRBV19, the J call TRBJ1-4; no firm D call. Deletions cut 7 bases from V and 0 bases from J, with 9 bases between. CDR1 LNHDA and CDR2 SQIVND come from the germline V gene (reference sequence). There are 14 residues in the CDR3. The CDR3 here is CASKFGATNEKLFF. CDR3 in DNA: TGTGCCAGTAAATTCGGAGCAACTAATGAAAAACTGTTTTTT. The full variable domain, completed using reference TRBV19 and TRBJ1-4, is DGGITQSPKYLFRKEGQNVTLSCEQNLNHDAMYWYRQDPGQGLRLIYYSQIVNDFQKGDIAEGYSVSREKKESFPLTVTSAQKNPTAFYLCASKFGATNEKLFFGSGTQLSVL.

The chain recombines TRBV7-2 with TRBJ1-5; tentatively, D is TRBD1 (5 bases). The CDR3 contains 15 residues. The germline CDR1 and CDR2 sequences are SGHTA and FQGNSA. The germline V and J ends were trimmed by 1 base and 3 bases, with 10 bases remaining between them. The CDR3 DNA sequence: TGTGCCAGCAGCTTAGGTAGACAGACCAATCAGCCCCAGCATTTT. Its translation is CASSLGRQTNQPQHF.

CDR3 DNA: TGTGCCAGCAGTGGGGACAGGTCCTACGAGCAGTACTTC. Translated, it gives CASSGDRSYEQYF. The chain couples TRBV12-3 or TRBV12-4 to TRBJ2-7; 8 bases fit TRBD1. V was pared by 5 bases and J by 1 base, with 1 base of the junction left unmatched. This CDR3 has 13 residues.

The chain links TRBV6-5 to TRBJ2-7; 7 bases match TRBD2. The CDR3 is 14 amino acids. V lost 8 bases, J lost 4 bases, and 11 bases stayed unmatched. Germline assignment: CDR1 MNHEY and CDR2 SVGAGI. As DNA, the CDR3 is TGTGCCAGCGGGGGGGTTCGGGAAGGGTACGAGCAGTACTTC. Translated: CASGGVREGYEQYF.